The sequence of this T cell receptor (beta chain) was determined in a study of CD8+CD57+ T cells in acquired aplastic anemia (dated by TCRdb to the late 2010s). In the study overall: On average, sorted CD4+ and CD8+ cells yielded around 3.5 ug of extracted DNA, with a range of about 0.19 to 30 ug. CD8+CD57+ expansion was defined as a frequency above the mean frequency observed in healthy subjects.

The patients picked for sequencing were ones in whom flow cytometry had shown an expansion of CD8+CD57+ cells. Severe acquired aplastic anemia was diagnosed in all patients according to International Study of Aplastic Anemia and Agranulocytosis and Camitta criteria. No therapy had been received by the patients at the time of blood sampling. TCR repertoires of sorted CD4+ and CD8+ blood T cells from severe aplastic anemia patients and healthy subjects were deep-sequenced in the study. Patients were enrolled in the USA under clinicaltrials.gov protocols 00001620, 01623167, 00001397, 00071045, 00081523 and 00961064. Ficoll-Paque density gradient centrifugation was used to isolate peripheral blood mononuclear cells. Before DNA extraction, CD4+ and CD8+ T cells were sorted by FACS or by magnetic beads. General conclusions and limits of the study: Although 25 to 30 CD8+ CDR3 sequences were shared by patients and controls, these sequences appeared highly expressed in patients and within the immunodominant clones of patients. Between patients and healthy controls, no significant difference in CD8+ Simpson's diversity was found (P=0.060).

Genomic DNA served as template for TCR beta VDJ combination and CDR3 sequence profiling. TCR repertoire sequencing was run on an Illumina HiSeq 2000. The study's processing was this. Repertoires were assessed using TRBV/TRBJ rearrangement plots, CDR3 size and DJ length profiles, and Simpson's diversity index. The most abundant DNA sequence in the deep sequencing data was defined as the immunodominant clone. CDR3 amino acid sequences were screened for sharing across subjects and were compared with published repertoires and the VDJdb database. TCRdb trimmed public reads at Q25 via fastp, called clones via MiXCR and kept in-frame beta chains. Every entry covers one CDR3 protein and lists the most common genes and DNA from its rows. TCRdb, not the original authors, processed these V and J calls. The sample data list about 180,000 distinct CDR3 sequences, and roughly 50% of these were observed just once. The ten biggest clones cover roughly 13% of the sample.

There are 16 amino acids in the CDR3, from cysteine to phenylalanine inclusive. Solely the CDR3 DNA is kept, with 48 bases framed from the first base. CDR1 and CDR2 are drawn from the germline V gene: SGHDT, YYEEEE. From V the trimming removes 5 bases and from J it removes 0 bases, while the gene matches leave 9 bases of the junction unaccounted for. Comment on this clonotype: The antigen it recognizes is unknown. One base away there is no much larger clone; base qualities are not given.

The material sequenced was sorted CD4+, CD8+, or CD8+CD57+ T cells (not recorded which) from PBMCs. The rearrangement joined TRBV5-6 to TRBJ1-1; a stretch of 8 junction bases matches TRBD1. This clonotype originated in a human donor with aplastic anemia. DNA sequence: TGTGCCAGCAGTCCTCGGACAGGGAAGATGAACACTGAAGCTTTCTTT. Protein translation: CASSPRTGKMNTEAFF.